This T cell receptor (beta chain) appears in the sequencing data of a study of T cells in women clearing cervical HPV infection. The overall study: Cases: HPV16-related CIN3 or worse on histology, a couple of invasive cancers. For cases, blood was sampled a median about 160 days after lesion detection, interquartile range roughly 85 to 220 days. Study-level findings and limits: TRBV6-7 relative abundance averaged approximately 0.11% in cases and 0.16% in controls.

The CDR3 covers 12 residues. The germline V gene has CDR1 PRHDT and CDR2 FYEKMQ (reference sequence). V was cut by 5 bases and J by 8 bases, with 7 bases left in between. Clones were read by immunoSEQ multiplex PCR, and TCRdb kept only the in-frame ones, dropping some. The sample yields around 28,000 clones, of which the top ten take up around 3%. Comment on this clone: Its antigen is still unknown. The read finishes 3 residues shy of the CDR3 end, and the germline J gene is used to complete it.

The receptor was derived from a woman aged 18-69 years with a cervical HPV16 infection that either progressed to CIN3+ or cleared (not recorded which). The chain links TRBV13 to TRBJ1-6, with D tentatively TRBD1 (5 bases). The specimen sequenced was blood buffy coat. The CDR3 spells CASSRQYSPLHF. Incomplete CDR3 DNA: TGTGCCAGCAGCCGACAGTATTCACCC.